This TCR beta chain originates from a study of cytomegalovirus exposure and HLA in healthy donors. The CDR3 loop spans 13 amino acids. The V and J ends lost 1 base and 6 bases respectively, with 11 bases between them. Germline-derived CDR1 and CDR2 are SGHNT and YYREEE (reference sequence). 60 Vbeta and 13 Jbeta primers were used in PCR. Method: immunoSEQ multiplex PCR; TCRdb's copy keeps in-frame clones and lacks some. The data contain 99,000 or so clones, over 65% of them singletons. This TCR was sampled from a man aged 60 to 75 in good health and CMV-seropositive. Sequenced material: PBMCs. The rearrangement joins TRBV5-4 to TRBJ2-7, with D perhaps TRBD2 (6 bases). CDR3 bases: TGTGCCAGCAGCTTGACCCCAGCGGGCGAGCAGTACTTC. It specifies CASSLTPAGEQYF.